This T cell receptor (beta chain) was retrieved from a study of early T cells in non-severe SARS-CoV-2 infection. Study information: Sequenced material consisted of bulk RNA (from unsorted whole blood), and chains were unpaired.

The library protocol tagged individual cDNA molecules with unique molecular identifiers. TCRdb fed the 5' RACE reads into MiXCR, producing one record per CDR3 protein. In the table there are some 40,000 distinct CDR3 sequences, approximately 5.3% of which are singletons. CDR1 is DFQATT and CDR2 is SNEGSKA in the germline V gene (reference sequence). There are 14 residues in the CDR3. V lost 5 bases to trimming and J lost 5 bases; unmatched junction nucleotides: 10. Broader study findings: VDJdb matches were skewed toward anti-spike CD8 T cell responses.

This clonotype was observed at least ten times. What it binds is not known. The chain has TRBV20-1 and TRBJ1-2; 8 bases are a match to TRBD1. The sequenced material came from whole blood. This TCR was sampled from an adult who was a healthcare worker with PCR-confirmed SARS-CoV-2 infection or an uninfected control (not recorded which). CDR3 DNA: TGCAGTGCTCCACTCGGACAGGGACGTTATGGCTACACCTTC. As protein: CSAPLGQGRYGYTF.